This record covers a single T cell receptor (beta chain). Antigen: not known. This record comes from a study of radiotherapy plus CTLA-4 blockade in lung cancer. Study-wide results and caveats: Peripheral blood showed expansion of tumor-derived TCR clones after radiotherapy and ipilimumab.

Libraries were prepared by immunoSEQ multiplex PCR; TCRdb keeps only in-frame clonotypes and omits some of them. The sample has 90,000 to 95,000 clones; about four fifths are singletons. Chemo-refractory metastatic non-small-cell lung cancer patients received focal radiation with ipilimumab CTLA-4 blockade. In germline, CDR1 is SGHRS, CDR2 YFSETQ. CDR3 size: 15 residues. The source is a human donor with non-small cell lung cancer who had stable disease on radiotherapy plus ipilimumab. Material: peripheral blood, obtained from a patient treated with radiotherapy plus ipilimumab. V usage is TRBV5-1 and J usage is TRBJ2-5; D is ambiguous. The J call may be incorrect, as the DNA end agrees better with TRBJ2-7. The CDR3 sequence is CASSLSGTISYEQYF. CDR3 DNA sequence: TGCGCCAGCAGCTTGTCAGGTACAATCTCCTACGAGCAGTACTTC.